The 22 T cell receptor beta chains below come from one sample, sequenced in a study of shared clonotypes between healthy human individuals. Using immunoSEQ multiplex PCR, the repertoire was profiled, and TCRdb retains in-frame clones only, with some absent. This sample has some 600,000 clones, with approximately 96% found just once. CD45RO-negative cells were positively selected for CCR7, leaving out terminally differentiated effector memory CD45RA+ cells. The specimen was naive CD8+ T cells sorted from blood. These receptors all come from a woman in her twenties or thirties in good health.

The chain recombines TRBV27 with TRBJ2-7, with 8 bases that match TRBD2. The CDR3 contains 16 residues. With V trimmed by 0 bases and J by 2 bases, 6 bases remained unmatched. From germline, CDR1 is MNHEY and CDR2 SMNVEV (reference sequence). CDR3 in amino acids: CASSLSSSGNAYEQYF. The CDR3, as DNA: TGTGCCAGCAGTTTATCGAGTAGCGGGAACGCCTACGAGCAGTACTTC.

The CDR3 here is CAISGDSGSYEQYF. CDR3 DNA sequence: TGTGCCATCAGTGGGGATAGCGGCTCCTACGAGCAGTACTTC. V is TRBV10-3 and J is TRBJ2-7, with TRBD2 as a possible D gene (6 bases). The germline V gene has CDR1 ENHRY and CDR2 SYGVKD. This CDR3 has 14 residues. V gave up 4 bases and J gave up 0 bases, with 10 bases separating them.

The rearrangement links TRBV7-8 to TRBJ2-1; 8 bases match TRBD2. The CDR3 runs to 17 residues. The ends lost 5 bases at V and 5 bases at J; junction bases unmatched: 14. Per germline, CDR1 SGHVS and CDR2 FQNEAQ. The CDR3: CASSRNRREGVNNEQFF. The CDR3 region has the DNA TGTGCCAGCAGCCGCAACAGACGGGAGGGAGTTAACAATGAGCAGTTCTTC.

This CDR3 is CASSSTLPADEAFF. The CDR3 DNA sequence: TGTGCCAGCAGTTCCACTCTTCCGGCTGATGAAGCTTTCTTT. The chain has TRBV6-5 and TRBJ1-1; D is unresolved. V shed 4 bases and J shed 7 bases, with 16 bases lying between them. Germline V lookup: CDR1 MNHEY, CDR2 SVGAGI. CDR3 size: 14 residues.

The chain carries TRBV27 and TRBJ2-7; D perhaps matches TRBD2 (7 bases). CDR1 is MNHEY and CDR2 is SMNVEV in the germline V gene (reference sequence). This CDR3 comprises 16 residues. V was clipped by 6 bases and J by 4 bases, with 22 bases between them. The CDR3 DNA reads as TGTGCCAGCAGACGAGAGGGGGGGGGCTCGTTTTACGAGCAGTACTTC. This gives the protein CASRREGGGSFYEQYF.

In DNA form, the CDR3 reads TGTGCCAGCAGTGCAAATTCCGGGACAGGGCGAAAGTATAGCAATCAGCCCCAGCATTTT. This translates into CASSANSGTGRKYSNQPQHF. V gene TRBV2 combines with J gene TRBJ1-5, with TRBD1 matching 9 bases. The CDR3 has 20 residues. V trimming: 4 bases; J trimming: 0 bases; junction bases outside the gene matches: 16. The V gene's germline CDR1 is SNHLY and CDR2 FYNNEI. Based on the CDR3 plus reference TRBV2 and TRBJ1-5, the full variable domain is EPEVTQTPSHQVTQMGQEVILRCVPISNHLYFYWYRQILGQKVEFLVSFYNNEISEKSEIFDDQFSVERPDGSNFTLKIRSTKLEDSAMYFCASSANSGTGRKYSNQPQHFGDGTRLSIL.

The J gene is TRBJ1-1, the V gene TRBV5-1; TRBD1 aligns across 8 bases. The CDR3 runs 15 residues. V shed 5 bases, J shed 0 bases, and the junction held 6 bases outside the gene matches. Germline values: CDR1 SGHRS, CDR2 YFSETQ. CDR3: CASREGQGMNTEAFF. The CDR3 coding sequence is TGCGCCAGCAGGGAAGGACAGGGAATGAACACTGAAGCTTTCTTT.

This sequence joins TRBV5-4 and TRBJ2-3; tentatively, D is TRBD2 (6 bases). Trimming removed 4 bases at V and 3 bases at J, with 15 bases between. The germline gives CDR1 SGHNT, CDR2 YYREEE (reference sequence). The CDR3 loop spans 15 amino acids. This CDR3 reads CASSPSTGGTDTQYF. The CDR3 region has the DNA TGTGCCAGCAGCCCATCAACCGGGGGTACAGATACGCAGTATTTT.

V is TRBV9 and J is TRBJ2-7, with 11 nucleotides matching TRBD2. Per germline, CDR1 SGDLS and CDR2 YYNGEE. V trimming: 4 bases; J trimming: 0 bases; junction bases outside the gene matches: 3. CDR3 size: 15 residues. The CDR3, as DNA: TGTGCCAGCAGCCAGGGACTAGCGGACTCCTACGAGCAGTACTTC. Translation: CASSQGLADSYEQYF.

The chain couples TRBV19 to TRBJ2-2; tentative D call: TRBD2 (5 bases). CDR3 length: 16 residues. Trimming stripped 6 bases from V and 1 base from J, with 15 bases between. Germline CDR1 and CDR2: LNHDA and SQIVND (reference sequence). This CDR3 reads CASSPHDGGNTGELFF. CDR3 nucleotides: TGTGCCAGTAGCCCCCACGACGGAGGGAACACCGGGGAGCTGTTTTTT.

The rearrangement uses TRBV15 and TRBJ2-7, with a possible D match to TRBD1 (5 bases). The V and J ends lost 3 bases and 5 bases respectively, with 8 bases between them. CDR3 length equals 12 residues. Germline lookup yields CDR1 LNHNV and CDR2 YYDKDF (reference sequence). The CDR3 sequence is CATSRVGDEQYF. The CDR3 nucleotides read TGTGCCACCAGCAGGGTAGGGGACGAGCAGTACTTC.

The J gene is TRBJ2-1, the V gene TRBV15; no clear D. Germline lookup yields CDR1 LNHNV and CDR2 YYDKDF (reference sequence). The CDR3 covers 14 residues. Trimming shortened V by 1 base and J by 8 bases, and 12 bases separated the two germline ends. The CDR3 loop is CATSRVPSPDEQFF. DNA for the CDR3: TGTGCCACCAGCAGAGTGCCCAGCCCGGATGAGCAGTTCTTC.

The gene calls are TRBV19 and TRBJ1-1; a possible D gene is TRBD1 (5 bases). Looked up from germline, CDR1 is LNHDA and CDR2 is SQIVND (reference sequence). The CDR3 sequence is 15 residues long. Deletions cut 4 bases from V and 0 bases from J, with 12 bases between. CDR3 residues: CASSTQDTMNTEAFF. For the CDR3, the DNA is TGTGCCAGTAGTACCCAGGACACCATGAACACTGAAGCTTTCTTT. Together with reference TRBV19 and TRBJ1-1, the CDR3 gives the full variable domain: DGGITQSPKYLFRKEGQNVTLSCEQNLNHDAMYWYRQDPGQGLRLIYYSQIVNDFQKGDIAEGYSVSREKKESFPLTVTSAQKNPTAFYLCASSTQDTMNTEAFFGQGTRLTVV.

This chain joins TRBV28 and TRBJ2-2; 8 nucleotides agree with TRBD2. CDR1 and CDR2 from the germline V gene are MDHEN and SYDVKM. Trimming took 4 bases from V and 0 from J; bases not matched to a gene: 10. This CDR3 comprises 18 residues. CDR3 coding DNA: TGTGCCAGCAGTTCATTGCGGGAGGTTTTTCCGAACACCGGGGAGCTGTTTTTT. Protein sequence: CASSSLREVFPNTGELFF. The whole variable domain, remainder taken from reference TRBV28 and TRBJ2-2, is DVKVTQSSRYLVKRTGEKVFLECVQDMDHENMFWYRQDPGLGLRLIYFSYDVKMKEKGDIPEGYSVSREKKERFSLILESASTNQTSMYLCASSSLREVFPNTGELFFGEGSRLTVL.

This chain links TRBV19 with TRBJ2-2; D may be TRBD2 (6 bases). Germline loops: CDR1 LNHDA, CDR2 SQIVND (reference sequence). The CDR3 runs 16 residues. V was shortened by 5 bases and J by 4 bases, with 17 bases between the two germline ends. In nucleotides, the CDR3 is TGTGCCAGTAGTCCGCACGCGGGGCTGGGCACCGGGGAGCTGTTTTTT. It encodes CASSPHAGLGTGELFF. Drawing the rest from reference TRBV19 and TRBJ2-2, the complete variable domain is DGGITQSPKYLFRKEGQNVTLSCEQNLNHDAMYWYRQDPGQGLRLIYYSQIVNDFQKGDIAEGYSVSREKKESFPLTVTSAQKNPTAFYLCASSPHAGLGTGELFFGEGSRLTVL.

The rearrangement uses TRBV27 and TRBJ1-1; D is possibly TRBD1 (5 bases). Deletions cut 5 bases from V and 4 bases from J, with 11 bases between. CDR3 size: 13 residues. CDR1 is MNHEY, CDR2 SMNVEV, per germline (reference sequence). The CDR3 nucleotides read TGTGCCAGCAGTCCGGGGACGGTCACTGAAGCTTTCTTT. It codes for CASSPGTVTEAFF.

This chain connects TRBV5-6 to TRBJ2-7; possible D gene TRBD2, 5 bases. The CDR3 covers 13 residues. The germline gives CDR1 SGHDT, CDR2 YYEEEE. V lost 4 bases, J lost 4 bases, and 12 bases lay in between. Here the CDR3 DNA reads TGTGCCAGCAGCATCGGACTTGGTTACGAGCAGTACTTC. It translates to CASSIGLGYEQYF.

J is TRBJ2-4 and V is TRBV7-6; D not resolved. The CDR3 length is 18 residues. V was shortened by 5 bases and J by 0 bases, with 20 bases between the two germline ends. Germline V lookup: CDR1 SGHVS, CDR2 FNYEAQ. In DNA form, the CDR3 reads TGTGCCAGCAGCCCGACCCTTCTAGGCCAGGAAGCCAAAAACATTCAGTACTTC. Translated: CASSPTLLGQEAKNIQYF.

This chain joins TRBV19 and TRBJ1-1, with D maybe TRBD1 (5 bases). V was shortened by 7 bases and J by 9 bases, with 18 bases between the two germline ends. CDR1 is LNHDA and CDR2 is SQIVND in the germline V gene (reference sequence). CDR3 length equals 13 residues. This CDR3 reads CASKSRDIPKAFF. CDR3 bases: TGTGCCAGTAAAAGCAGGGATATTCCCAAAGCTTTCTTT.

The rearrangement links TRBV7-9 to TRBJ1-1; D gene ambiguous. Trimming left V 0 bases short and J 1 base short, with 6 bases between. The CDR3 is made up of 14 amino acids. Germline V lookup: CDR1 SEHNR, CDR2 FQNEAQ (reference sequence). This CDR3 reads CASSLASENTEAFF. The CDR3 DNA reads as TGTGCCAGCAGCTTAGCTTCGGAGAACACTGAAGCTTTCTTT.

The chain is built from TRBV7-9 and TRBJ1-1; D may be TRBD1 (6 bases). Trimming removed 5 bases from V and 0 bases from J, with 13 bases in between. Germline CDR1 is SEHNR and CDR2 is FQNEAQ (reference sequence). This CDR3 has 15 residues. The CDR3 DNA reads TGTGCCAGCAGCCACAGACAGGATATGAACACTGAAGCTTTCTTT. This sequence encodes CASSHRQDMNTEAFF.

The rearrangement joins TRBV19 to TRBJ1-5; unclear D gene. The germline CDR1 and CDR2 sequences are LNHDA and SQIVND (reference sequence). Trimming left V 5 bases short and J 5 bases short, with 7 bases between. This CDR3 contains 12 residues. In DNA form, the CDR3 reads TGTGCCAGTAGTGTCGATTATCAGCCCCAGCATTTT. Translated, it gives CASSVDYQPQHF.